Listed here are 28 T cell receptor beta chains from one sample, sequenced in a study of Graves' ophthalmopathy and Graves' hyperthyroidism (dated by TCRdb to 2016 to 2019). The sequencing machine was an Illumina HiSeq 2000. For repertoire sequencing, the TCR beta CDR3 regions were amplified from RNA transcripts. A first-round RT-PCR used HTBI primers with the Qiagen OneStep RT-PCR kit, followed by a second-round multiplex PCR, size selection and purification. TCRdb applied fastp at Q25 and MiXCR to the public reads, then kept only in-frame beta chains. Each record represents a unique CDR3 protein, reported with the most common genes and DNA among its rows. Here the sample has over a million distinct CDR3 sequences; approximately 35% occur a single time. The top ten clonotypes cover 8.5% to 14% of the sample. The sample comprised peripheral blood or thyroid tissue (not recorded which). Source of these receptors: an adult man with Graves' hyperthyroidism.

Remarks on this clonotype: This may be a read error: a much more frequent sequence differs by one nucleotide. The chain carries TRBV12-3 or TRBV12-4 and TRBJ1-2; TRBD1 matches at 11 bases. Losses at the gene ends were 6 bases for V and 4 bases for J; bases not matched to a gene: 4. The CDR3 totals 14 residues. This CDR3 is CASRQGQGVYGYTF. In nucleotides, the CDR3 is TGTGCCAGCAGGCAGGGACAGGGGGTCTATGGCTACACCTTC.

The V gene is TRBV6-1, the J gene TRBJ2-7; D perhaps matches TRBD1 (5 bases). Germline CDR1 is MNHNS and CDR2 is SASEGT. Trimming pared 4 bases from V and 3 bases from J, leaving 13 bases between. The CDR3 has 14 residues. The CDR3 loop reads CASSATALHYEQYF. The DNA for the CDR3 is TGTGCCAGCAGTGCGACAGCCCTCCACTACGAGCAGTACTTC.

This clonotype was detected only a few times. The rearrangement links TRBV15 to TRBJ1-5; TRBD1 matches 10 bases. This CDR3 region has 15 residues. The germline V gene encodes CDR1 LNHNV and CDR2 YYDKDF (reference sequence). The junction had 12 bases not matched to a gene; V was cut back by 5 bases and J by 11 bases. CDR3: CATSHILTGTGAQHF. CDR3 DNA: TGTGCCACCAGCCATATACTGACCGGGACAGGGGCCCAGCATTTT.

This clonotype was seen only once. A single base separates this from a much larger clone, so it may be a read error. This chain connects TRBV2 to TRBJ1-5, with a tentative D call TRBD1 (6 bases). Germline lookup yields CDR1 SNHLY and CDR2 FYNNEI. The CDR3 sequence is 15 residues long. CDR3 amino acids: CASREQGYSNQPRHF. The CDR3 bases are TGTGCCAGCAGGGAACAGGGATATAGCAATCAGCCCCGGCATTTT.

This clonotype was found many times. The gene calls are TRBV9 and TRBJ2-5, with 13 bases aligning to TRBD2. Germline loops: CDR1 SGDLS, CDR2 YYNGEE. The CDR3 extends over 17 amino acids. J gave up 0 bases and V 0 bases, and 2 bases lay outside the gene matches. The CDR3 sequence: CASSVGLAGGNQETQYF. The DNA of the CDR3 is TGTGCCAGCAGCGTAGGACTAGCGGGGGGAAACCAAGAGACCCAGTACTTC.

This clonotype was detected ten times or more. V gene TRBV7-2 combines with J gene TRBJ1-5; 7 bases align to TRBD1. The germline CDR1 and CDR2 sequences are SGHTA and FQGNSA. The ends lost 3 bases at V and 6 bases at J; junction bases unmatched: 5. This CDR3 contains 14 residues. The chain's CDR3 is CASSLGTVGQPQHF. As DNA, the CDR3 is TGTGCCAGCAGCTTGGGGACAGTCGGTCAGCCCCAGCATTTT.

The chain is built from TRBV12-3 or TRBV12-4 and TRBJ1-5, with TRBD1 matching over 10 bases. With V trimmed by 4 bases and J by 6 bases, 18 bases remained unmatched. The CDR3 spans 19 residues. The DNA for the CDR3 is TGTGCCAGCAGTTACGAGCCGGGACAGGGGTTTCGGCGGGGTCAGCCCCAGCATTTT. Its protein product is CASSYEPGQGFRRGQPQHF.

V is TRBV7-7 and J is TRBJ2-5; either TRBD1 or TRBD2 may supply D (5 bases each). The V end was cut by 5 bases, the J end by 1 base, with 20 bases between. Germline V gene data show CDR1 as SSHAT and CDR2 as FNYEAQ (reference sequence). The CDR3 spans 17 residues. The CDR3 protein is CASSPLLGTKGQETQYF. The CDR3 DNA is TGTGCCAGCAGCCCCCTACTCGGGACGAAAGGCCAAGAGACCCAGTACTTC.

V gene TRBV19 combines with J gene TRBJ2-5, with D possibly being TRBD1 or TRBD2 (6 bases each). CDR1 and CDR2 from the germline V gene are LNHDA and SQIVND (reference sequence). Trimming cost V 8 bases and J 4 bases, with 17 bases left between them. The CDR3 is 14 amino acids. The CDR3 sequence is CASGQSGGPETQYF. The DNA of the CDR3 is TGTGCCAGTGGTCAGTCCGGGGGCCCAGAGACCCAGTACTTC.

This clonotype occurred many times. The chain uses TRBV7-2 and TRBJ1-5; D remains unclear. Trimming cost V 4 bases and J 6 bases, with 10 bases left between them. The CDR3 length is 13 residues. CDR1 SGHTA and CDR2 FQGNSA come from the germline V gene. CDR3 in DNA: TGTGCCAGCAGCTACCAATCGGGTCAGCCCCAGCATTTT. It encodes CASSYQSGQPQHF.

This clonotype has a single count. The rearrangement joins TRBV2 to TRBJ1-2, with 9 bases that match TRBD1. Germline V gives CDR1 SNHLY, CDR2 FYNNEI. J gave up 7 bases and V 5 bases, and 5 bases lay outside the gene matches. There are 13 residues in the CDR3. CDR3 amino acids: CASSSDRGGGYTF. As DNA, the CDR3 is TGTGCCAGCAGTTCGGACAGGGGTGGTGGCTACACCTTC.

This clonotype showed up many times. V gene TRBV20-1 combines with J gene TRBJ1-1; 7 nucleotides match TRBD1. The CDR3 consists of 13 residues. Trimming at V came to 5 bases and at J to 4 bases, leaving 7 bases not matched to a gene. CDR1 is DFQATT and CDR2 is SNEGSKA in the germline V gene (reference sequence). The CDR3 DNA is TGCAGTGCTTCCCAGGGGGAGAGCACTGAAGCTTTCTTT. This codes for CSASQGESTEAFF.

V is TRBV5-1 and J is TRBJ1-1, with D possibly matching TRBD1 (5 bases). This CDR3 spans 15 amino acids. Looked up from germline, CDR1 is SGHRS and CDR2 is YFSETQ. Trimming took off 5 bases at V and 1 base at J, with 15 bases between the two ends. CDR3 coding DNA: TGCGCCAGCAGTAAATACAGGAAAGAGAACACTGAAGCTTTCTTT. This gives the protein CASSKYRKENTEAFF.

This clonotype turned up a few times. The rearrangement joins TRBV20-1 to TRBJ2-7, with D perhaps matching TRBD2 (7 bases). V lost 3 bases and J 2 bases, leaving 11 bases between the germline ends. From germline, CDR1 is DFQATT and CDR2 SNEGSKA (reference sequence). The CDR3 spans 13 residues. This CDR3 is CSARIGGAYEQYF. The CDR3 DNA reads as TGCAGTGCTAGGATAGGGGGGGCCTACGAGCAGTACTTC.

V and J are TRBV5-1 and TRBJ1-3, with D tentatively TRBD1 (5 bases). This CDR3 contains 15 residues. V gave up 0 bases and J gave up 3 bases, with 10 bases separating them. CDR1 and CDR2 (germline): SGHRS, YFSETQ. CDR3 in amino acids: CASSLEGEGGNTIYF. The CDR3 region has the DNA TGCGCCAGCAGCTTGGAAGGGGAAGGTGGAAACACCATATATTTT.

The rearrangement uses TRBV29-1 and TRBJ1-2, with 10 bases identical to TRBD1. CDR1 SQVTM and CDR2 ANQGSEA come from the germline V gene. The CDR3 is 12 amino acids. J was trimmed by 7 bases and V by 4 bases; bases with no gene match: 3. The DNA of the CDR3 is TGCAGCGTTGCGACAGGGGGCAGTGGCTACACCTTC. Its translation is CSVATGGSGYTF.

Note on this clonotype: This may be a read error: a much more frequent sequence differs by one nucleotide. The gene calls are TRBV10-3 and TRBJ2-7; D is perhaps TRBD2 (5 bases). Between the trimmed V and J ends, which lost 5 bases and 5 bases, there was a span of 16 bases. The CDR3 spans 14 residues. From germline, CDR1 is ENHRY and CDR2 SYGVKD. CDR3 amino acids: CAISTGLSPHEQYF. The CDR3 DNA follows: TGTGCCATCAGTACTGGACTCTCCCCCCACGAGCAGTACTTC.

This clonotype was recorded many times. The chain links TRBV7-2 to TRBJ1-1; weak D call: TRBD1 (6 bases). The length of the CDR3 is 15 residues. The germline V and J ends were trimmed by 4 bases and 4 bases, with 16 bases remaining between them. Germline CDR1 and CDR2: SGHTA and FQGNSA. This CDR3 is CASSSGADRPTEAFF. The DNA for the CDR3 is TGTGCCAGCAGCTCGGGGGCCGACAGGCCCACTGAAGCTTTCTTT. Full variable domain (rest looked up from reference TRBV7-2 and TRBJ1-1): GAGVSQSPSNKVTEKGKDVELRCDPISGHTALYWYRQSLGQGLEFLIYFQGNSAPDKSGLPSDRFSAERTGGSVSTLTIQRTQQEDSAVYLCASSSGADRPTEAFFGQGTRLTVV.

In its sample, this clonotype was seen many times. The chain has TRBV7-9 and TRBJ1-4, with D uncertain. V was clipped by 0 bases and J by 3 bases, with 5 bases between them. Germline V CDR1 and CDR2: SEHNR, FQNEAQ (reference sequence). The CDR3 spans 14 residues. The CDR3 DNA sequence: TGTGCCAGCAGCTTAGCCGGATCTAATGAAAAACTGTTTTTT. Amino acids: CASSLAGSNEKLFF.

The chain combines TRBV20-1 with TRBJ2-5, with a possible D match to TRBD2 (5 bases). Trimming took 4 bases from V and 4 from J, leaving 7 bases between them. CDR3 length equals 11 residues. Germline assignment: CDR1 DFQATT and CDR2 SNEGSKA (reference sequence). The CDR3 nucleotides are TGCAGTGCTAACGGGGTAGAGACCCAGTACTTC. It yields the protein CSANGVETQYF.

This sequence joins TRBV28 and TRBJ2-7, with TRBD2 matching 9 bases. This CDR3 comprises 14 residues. Trimming at V came to 6 bases and at J to 3 bases, leaving 6 bases not matched to a gene. The germline V gene encodes CDR1 MDHEN and CDR2 SYDVKM. CDR3 in DNA: TGTGCCAGCAGACCTAGCGGGACCGGCTACGAGCAGTACTTC. It encodes CASRPSGTGYEQYF.

This clonotype was seen at least ten times. The chain has TRBV12-3 or TRBV12-4 and TRBJ1-6; 7 nucleotides agree with TRBD1. The CDR3 length is 13 residues. Trimming removed 8 bases from V and 4 bases from J; junction bases left unmatched: 2. The CDR3 DNA is TGTGCCAGCGGGACAGAGTATAATTCACCCCTCCACTTT. The encoded protein is CASGTEYNSPLHF.

The table lists this clonotype with many counts. The chain combines TRBV6-5 with TRBJ1-1; D is unresolved. The length of the CDR3 is 13 residues. The germline gives CDR1 MNHEY, CDR2 SVGAGI. V dropped 4 bases and J dropped 6 bases, with 12 bases sitting between them. CDR3 bases: TGTGCCAGCAGTTTGGTGGCGGGCTCTGAAGCTTTCTTT. Its translation: CASSLVAGSEAFF.

This clonotype was counted a single time. The chain links TRBV3-1 to TRBJ2-5; TRBD1 agrees at 8 bases. Germline V lookup: CDR1 LGHDT, CDR2 YNNKEL (reference sequence). The CDR3 is 12 amino acids. J gave up 11 bases and V 5 bases, and 7 bases lay outside the gene matches. In nucleotides, the CDR3 is TGTGCCAGCAGCGCGGACAGGGCGACTCAGTACTTC. It encodes CASSADRATQYF.

The chain recombines TRBV7-9 with TRBJ2-7; 10 bases map to TRBD2. The ends lost 5 bases at V and 1 base at J; junction bases unmatched: 5. The CDR3 has 15 amino acids. Germline CDR1 and CDR2: SEHNR and FQNEAQ (reference sequence). The CDR3 DNA reads as TGTGCCAGCAGCCAACAGGGACTAGCGTCCTACGAGCAGTACTTC. It is translated as CASSQQGLASYEQYF.

A few counts support this clonotype. V and J are TRBV9 and TRBJ2-2; TRBD2 matches at 12 bases. This CDR3 is built from 16 residues. Germline V gene lookup returns CDR1 SGDLS and CDR2 YYNGEE. J gave up 5 bases and V 0 bases, and 2 bases lay outside the gene matches. This chain's CDR3 is CASSVVTSGGTGELFF. The CDR3 DNA is TGTGCCAGCAGCGTAGTAACTAGCGGGGGGACCGGGGAGCTGTTTTTT.

The chain has TRBV11-2 and TRBJ2-7; 13 nucleotides match TRBD2. V was clipped by 5 bases and J by 2 bases; unmatched bases: 6. Per the germline V gene, CDR1 is SGHAT and CDR2 is FQNNGV. The CDR3 is made up of 16 amino acids. CDR3 bases: TGTGCCAGCAGCCTACTACTAGCGGGAGGGCCCTACGAGCAGTACTTC. Translating it yields CASSLLLAGGPYEQYF.

The chain uses TRBV19 and TRBJ1-6; tentatively, D is TRBD1 (5 bases). Germline V CDR1 and CDR2: LNHDA, SQIVND (reference sequence). The CDR3 sequence is 15 residues long. The CDR3 nucleotides read TGTGCTGCGAGGGGAGGAAGGTCCTATAATTCACCCCTCCACTTT. Protein product: CAARGGRSYNSPLHF.